What follows are 6 T cell receptor beta chains derived from one specimen sequenced in a study of blood T cell repertoires in COVID-19. Libraries were prepared by immunoSEQ multiplex PCR; TCRdb keeps only in-frame clonotypes and omits some of them. The sample holds around 95,000 clones, approximately 91% seen once. Sequenced sample: peripheral blood. Every receptor here comes from a man aged 50 or older with active COVID-19.

The chain combines TRBV6-6 with TRBJ2-1; 8 nucleotides line up with TRBD2. Trimming took 4 bases from V and 7 from J; bases not matched to a gene: 9. There are 15 residues in the CDR3. From germline, CDR1 is MNHNY and CDR2 SVGAGI (reference sequence). The CDR3 region is CASSSTAGAQNEQFF. The CDR3 DNA reads TGTGCCAGCAGTTCAACAGCGGGGGCTCAAAATGAGCAGTTCTTC.

The chain couples TRBV15 to TRBJ1-2; 7 positions match TRBD1. J gave up 6 bases and V 1 base, and 5 bases lay outside the gene matches. This CDR3 is built from 14 residues. CDR1 LNHNV and CDR2 YYDKDF come from the germline V gene (reference sequence). The CDR3 sequence: CATSRVTGVDGYTF. In DNA, the CDR3 is TGTGCCACCAGCAGAGTTACAGGGGTTGATGGCTACACCTTC.

The V and J genes are TRBV6-5 and TRBJ1-4, with 7 bases matching TRBD1. Germline lookup yields CDR1 MNHEY and CDR2 SVGAGI. The CDR3 consists of 15 residues. V was clipped by 4 bases and J by 3 bases; unmatched bases: 5. CDR3 amino acids: CASSLYRGSNEKLFF. CDR3 DNA: TGTGCCAGCAGTTTGTACAGGGGTTCTAATGAAAAACTGTTTTTT.

This clone was recorded once. The chain recombines TRBV6-5 with TRBJ2-2; 9 bases map to TRBD2. Trimming took 5 bases from V and 5 from J; bases not matched to a gene: 3. The germline V gene has CDR1 MNHEY and CDR2 SVGAGI. The CDR3 has 14 amino acids. The CDR3 region is CASSPSGATGELFF. The CDR3 DNA follows: TGTGCCAGCAGTCCTAGCGGGGCAACCGGGGAGCTGTTTTTT.

This clone came up once. The chain links TRBV7-9 to TRBJ1-4, with D possibly TRBD1 on 5 matching bases. This CDR3 has 18 residues. Trimming took off 2 bases at V and 3 bases at J, with 19 bases between the two ends. The germline gives CDR1 SEHNR, CDR2 FQNEAQ (reference sequence). The CDR3 sequence is CASSLLLGAVEANEKLFF. CDR3 bases: TGTGCCAGCAGCTTACTCCTAGGGGCCGTTGAAGCTAATGAAAAACTGTTTTTT.

The V and J genes are TRBV11-2 and TRBJ2-3; 8 bases align to TRBD2. The CDR3 totals 15 residues. J was trimmed by 5 bases and V by 5 bases; bases with no gene match: 9. The V gene's germline CDR1 is SGHAT and CDR2 FQNNGV. The CDR3 reads CASSQPAGARDTQYF. The CDR3 nucleotides read TGTGCCAGCAGCCAGCCAGCGGGGGCCAGAGATACGCAGTATTTT.